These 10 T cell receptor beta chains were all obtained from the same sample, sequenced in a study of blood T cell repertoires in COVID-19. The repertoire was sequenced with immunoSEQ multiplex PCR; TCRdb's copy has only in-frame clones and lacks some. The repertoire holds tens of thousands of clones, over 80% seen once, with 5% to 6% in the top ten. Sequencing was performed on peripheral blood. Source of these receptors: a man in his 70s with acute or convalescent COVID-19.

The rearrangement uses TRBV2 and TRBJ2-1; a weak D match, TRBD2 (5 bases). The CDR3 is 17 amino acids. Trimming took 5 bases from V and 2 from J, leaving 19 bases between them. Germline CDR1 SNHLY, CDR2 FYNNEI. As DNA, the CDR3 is TGTGCCAGCAGTAACCAGTATCCAGCGGCCCCCTACAATGAGCAGTTCTTC. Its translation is CASSNQYPAAPYNEQFF.

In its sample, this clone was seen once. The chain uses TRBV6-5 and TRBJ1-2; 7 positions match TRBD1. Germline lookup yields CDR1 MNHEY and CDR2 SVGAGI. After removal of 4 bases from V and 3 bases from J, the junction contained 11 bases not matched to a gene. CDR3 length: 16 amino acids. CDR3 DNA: TGTGCCAGCAGTTCGAGGAGGGGGCTAAAAGACTATGGCTACACCTTC. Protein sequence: CASSSRRGLKDYGYTF.

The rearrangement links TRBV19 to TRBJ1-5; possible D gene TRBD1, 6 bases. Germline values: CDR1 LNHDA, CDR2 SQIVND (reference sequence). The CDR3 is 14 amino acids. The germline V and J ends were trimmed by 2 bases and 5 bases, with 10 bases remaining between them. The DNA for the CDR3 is TGTGCCAGTAGTATAAAGGCAGGGGATCAGCCCCAGCATTTT. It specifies CASSIKAGDQPQHF.

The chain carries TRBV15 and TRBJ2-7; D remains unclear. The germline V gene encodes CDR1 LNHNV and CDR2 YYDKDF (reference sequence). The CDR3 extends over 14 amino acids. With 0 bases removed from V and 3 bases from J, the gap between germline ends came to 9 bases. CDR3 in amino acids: CATSRDLNSYEQYF. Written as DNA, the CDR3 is TGTGCCACCAGCAGAGATCTGAACAGCTACGAGCAGTACTTC.

The CDR3 spells CASSIVGLAEQYF. As DNA, the CDR3 is TGTGCCAGTAGTATAGTCGGGTTGGCCGAGCAGTACTTC. The V gene is TRBV19, the J gene TRBJ2-7; D not certain. This CDR3 region has 13 residues. Germline lookup yields CDR1 LNHDA and CDR2 SQIVND (reference sequence). V dropped 1 base and J dropped 6 bases, with 10 bases sitting between them. Drawing the rest from reference TRBV19 and TRBJ2-7, the complete variable domain is DGGITQSPKYLFRKEGQNVTLSCEQNLNHDAMYWYRQDPGQGLRLIYYSQIVNDFQKGDIAEGYSVSREKKESFPLTVTSAQKNPTAFYLCASSIVGLAEQYFGPGTRLTVT.

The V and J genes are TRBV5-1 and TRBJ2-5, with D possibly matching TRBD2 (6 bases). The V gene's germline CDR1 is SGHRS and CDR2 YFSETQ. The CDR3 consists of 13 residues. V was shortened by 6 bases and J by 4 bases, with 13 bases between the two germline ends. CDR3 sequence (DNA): TGCGCCAGCACCCGGGGGAGTTTAGAGACCCAGTACTTC. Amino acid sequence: CASTRGSLETQYF.

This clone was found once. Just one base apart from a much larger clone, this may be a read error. CDR3 sequence reads: CATGRAGFNYGYTF. In nucleotides, the CDR3 is TGTGCCACCGGCAGAGCTGGCTTCAACTATGGCTACACCTTC. This chain uses TRBV15 with TRBJ1-2, with D unresolved. Germline values: CDR1 LNHNV, CDR2 YYDKDF (reference sequence). This CDR3 spans 14 amino acids.

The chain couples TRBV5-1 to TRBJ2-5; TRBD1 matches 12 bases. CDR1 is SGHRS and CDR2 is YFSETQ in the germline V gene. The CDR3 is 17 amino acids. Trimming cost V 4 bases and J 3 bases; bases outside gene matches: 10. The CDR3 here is CASSQGTGGAWEETQYF. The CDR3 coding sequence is TGCGCCAGCAGCCAGGGGACAGGGGGCGCTTGGGAAGAGACCCAGTACTTC.

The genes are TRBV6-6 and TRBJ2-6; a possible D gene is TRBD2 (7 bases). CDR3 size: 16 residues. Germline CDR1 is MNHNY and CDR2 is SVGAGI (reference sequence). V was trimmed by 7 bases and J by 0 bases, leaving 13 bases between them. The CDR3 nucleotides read TGTGCCAGCACCGGGGGGCAATTCTCTGGGGCCAACGTCCTGACTTTC. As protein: CASTGGQFSGANVLTF.

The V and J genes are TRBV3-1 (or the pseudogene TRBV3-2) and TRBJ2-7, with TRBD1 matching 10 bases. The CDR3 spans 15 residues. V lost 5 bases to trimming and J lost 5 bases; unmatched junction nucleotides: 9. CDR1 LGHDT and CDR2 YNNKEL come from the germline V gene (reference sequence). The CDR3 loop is CASSWPGQGKDEQYF. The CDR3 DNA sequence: TGTGCCAGCAGCTGGCCGGGACAGGGGAAAGACGAGCAGTACTTC.